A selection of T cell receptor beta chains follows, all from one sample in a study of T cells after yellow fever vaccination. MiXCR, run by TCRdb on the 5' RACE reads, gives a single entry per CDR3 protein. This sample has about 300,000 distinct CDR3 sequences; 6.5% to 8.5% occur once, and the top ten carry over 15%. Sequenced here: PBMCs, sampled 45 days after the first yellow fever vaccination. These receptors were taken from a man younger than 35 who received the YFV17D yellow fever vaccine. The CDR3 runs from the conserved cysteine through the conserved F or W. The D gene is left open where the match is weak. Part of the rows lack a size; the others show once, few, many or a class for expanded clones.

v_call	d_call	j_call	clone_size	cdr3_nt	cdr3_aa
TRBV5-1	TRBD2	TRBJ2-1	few	TGCGCCAGCAGCTGGAGGGGTAGCGGGGTCAATGAGCAGTTCTTC	CASSWRGSGVNEQFF
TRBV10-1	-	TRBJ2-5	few	TGCGCCAGCAGCCCCGGGGTAGCGGAACAAGAGACCCAGTACTTC	CASSPGVAEQETQYF
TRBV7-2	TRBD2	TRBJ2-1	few	TGTGCCAGCAGCCGTAGGACTAGCGGGGGGCTAAATGAGCAGTTCTTC	CASSRRTSGGLNEQFF
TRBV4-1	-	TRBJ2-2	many	TGCGCCAGCAGCCAAGATCGCGGGGCCGGGGAGCTGTTTTTT	CASSQDRGAGELFF
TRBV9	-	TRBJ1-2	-	TGTGCCAGTACCAATACGGTCGGAACCCAGGTCTATGGCTACACCTTC	CASTNTVGTQVYGYTF
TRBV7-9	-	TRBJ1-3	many	TGTGCCAGCAGCTTTTCAGGACACCCAAACACCATATATTTT	CASSFSGHPNTIYF
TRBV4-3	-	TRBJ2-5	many	TGCGCCAGCAGCCAAACCTGGGGGCAGATCCAATACCAAGAGACCCAGTACTTC	CASSQTWGQIQYQETQYF
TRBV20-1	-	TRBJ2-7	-	TGCAGTGCTAGAGACGGCAGGACCACCTACGAGCAGTACTTC	CSARDGRTTYEQYF
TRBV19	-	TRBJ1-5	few	TGTGCCAGTAGGTTGCGGGATCATGGCAATCAGCCCCAGCATTTT	CASRLRDHGNQPQHF
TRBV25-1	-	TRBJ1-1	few	TGTGCCAGCATCTGGGGCGCTGAAGCTTTCTTT	CASIWGAEAFF
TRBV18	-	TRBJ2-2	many	TGTGCCAGCTCACCACCGTCTAACACCGGGGAGCTGTTTTTT	CASSPPSNTGELFF
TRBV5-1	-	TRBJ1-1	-	TGCGCCAGCAGCTTGGAGCGGTATTCGGGCGCCACTGAAGCTTTCTTT	CASSLERYSGATEAFF
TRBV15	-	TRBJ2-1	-	TGTGCCACCGATAGCGGAACAAGAACCTACAATGAGCAGTTCTTC	CATDSGTRTYNEQFF
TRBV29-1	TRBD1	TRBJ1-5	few	TGCAGCGCGCGGACAGGGGTAAATCAGCCCCAGCATTTT	CSARTGVNQPQHF
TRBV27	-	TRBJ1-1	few	TGTGCCAGCAGTTCCCCTGACAGGAACACTGAAGCTTTCTTT	CASSSPDRNTEAFF
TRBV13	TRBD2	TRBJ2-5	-	TGTGCCAGCACCCTCGGGACTAACCAAGAGACCCAGTACTTC	CASTLGTNQETQYF
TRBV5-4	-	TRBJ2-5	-	TGTGCCAGCAGTCAAGGGGGGAGCGCGAGGGAGACCCAGTACTTC	CASSQGGSARETQYF
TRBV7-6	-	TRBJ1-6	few	TGTGCCAGCAGCCTTCTCGGGCAGGGCTATAATTCACCCCTCCACTTT	CASSLLGQGYNSPLHF
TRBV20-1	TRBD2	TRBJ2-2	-	TGCAGTGCTAGGGTCGGGACTAGCGGGGGCCTGGGGGAGCTGTTTTTT	CSARVGTSGGLGELFF
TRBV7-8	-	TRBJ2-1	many	TGTGCCAGCGGACAGAGCTCCTACAATGAGCAGTTCTTC	CASGQSSYNEQFF
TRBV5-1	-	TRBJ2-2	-	TGCGCCAGCAGTATGGCAGTCAACACCGGGGAGCTGTTTTTT	CASSMAVNTGELFF
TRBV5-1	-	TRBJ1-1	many	TGCGCCAGCAGATCAGAGAGTAACACTGAAGCTTTCTTT	CASRSESNTEAFF
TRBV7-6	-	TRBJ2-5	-	TGTGCCAGCAGCACTACCCCGGGACCCCGCCACCTCCAGACCCAGTACTTC	CASSTTPGPRHLQTQYF
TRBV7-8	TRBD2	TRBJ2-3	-	TGTGCCAGCAGCTTAGGGGGGAGCGGGGGAAGGACAGATACGCAGTATTTT	CASSLGGSGGRTDTQYF
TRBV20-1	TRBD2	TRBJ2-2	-	TGCAGTGCTAGAGATTCTAGCGGGGGGGCCCCCGGGGAGCTGTTTTTT	CSARDSSGGAPGELFF
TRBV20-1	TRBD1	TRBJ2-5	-	TGCAGTGCTACGGCGGACAGGCAAGAGACCCAGTACTTC	CSATADRQETQYF
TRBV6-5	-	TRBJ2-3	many	TGTGCCAGCAGTTACGCCAGTGGTCAGTATTTT	CASSYASGQYF
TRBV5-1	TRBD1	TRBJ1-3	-	TGCGCCAGCAGCTTGAGACAGGGTGGTGGAAACACCATATATTTT	CASSLRQGGGNTIYF
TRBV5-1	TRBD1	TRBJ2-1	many	TGCGCCAGCACACCCTGGACAGGGTCGGCCAATGAGCAGTTCTTC	CASTPWTGSANEQFF
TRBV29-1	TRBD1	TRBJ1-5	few	TGCAGCGTGGGACAGGGGGCGGGTCAGCCCCAGCATTTT	CSVGQGAGQPQHF
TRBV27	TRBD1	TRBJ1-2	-	TGTGCCAGCAGACAGGGGTCCGGCTATGGCTACACCTTC	CASRQGSGYGYTF
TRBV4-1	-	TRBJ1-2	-	TGCGCCAGCAGCTTCCGGAAGGGGTCTAGCGACTACACCTTC	CASSFRKGSSDYTF
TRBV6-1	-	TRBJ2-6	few	TGTGCCAGCATTCCTGGGCGTTCTGGGGCCAACGTCCTGACTTTC	CASIPGRSGANVLTF
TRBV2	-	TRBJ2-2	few	TGTGCCAGCAGTGAAACCGGGGCCGGGGAGCTGTTTTTT	CASSETGAGELFF
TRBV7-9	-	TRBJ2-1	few	TGTGCCAGCAGCGCCCGGGCAAACAATGAGCAGTTCTTC	CASSARANNEQFF
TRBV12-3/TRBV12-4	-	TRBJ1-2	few	TGTGCCAGCAGGATGTACTATGGCTACACCTTC	CASRMYYGYTF
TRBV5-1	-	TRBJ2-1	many	TGCGCCAGCAGCTTGGCGGGCGGCAGGGTTCAACTCAATGAGCAGTTCTTC	CASSLAGGRVQLNEQFF
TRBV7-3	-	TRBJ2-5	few	TGTGCCAGCAGCTACGACGGTCGAGAGACCCAGTACTTC	CASSYDGRETQYF
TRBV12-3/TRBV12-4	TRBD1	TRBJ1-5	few	TGTGCCAGCAACTCCCCTCTTGACAGGGCTGATCGAGCCCAGCATTTT	CASNSPLDRADRAQHF
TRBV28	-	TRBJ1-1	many	TGTGCCAGCAGACTCGGCCAGGGATTCACTGAAGCTTTCTTT	CASRLGQGFTEAFF
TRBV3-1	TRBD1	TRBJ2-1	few	TGTGCCAGCAGCCAAGCTCTCCGGGACAGTGCCAATGAGCAGTTCTTC	CASSQALRDSANEQFF
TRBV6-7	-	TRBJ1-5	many	TGTGCCAGCAGTTACATGGGATTGGATAGCAATCAGCCCCAGCATTTT	CASSYMGLDSNQPQHF
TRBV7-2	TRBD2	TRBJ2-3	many	TGTGCCAGCAGCTTACGTCTCGCGGGGGGCTCGACAGATACGCAGTATTTT	CASSLRLAGGSTDTQYF
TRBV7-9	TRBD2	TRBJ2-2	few	TGTGCCAGCAGCTTACAGCGGGGGTCGGTCGGGGAGCTGTTTTTT	CASSLQRGSVGELFF
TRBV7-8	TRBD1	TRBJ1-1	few	TGTGCCAGCAGCTCGGGACAGTCGAACACTGAAGCTTTCTTT	CASSSGQSNTEAFF
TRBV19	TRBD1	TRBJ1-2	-	TGTGCCAGTAGTATAAGGGACAGGGCCGACTATGGCTACACCTTC	CASSIRDRADYGYTF
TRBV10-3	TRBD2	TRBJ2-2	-	TGTGCCATCAGCCGGGGGGGGCTCGGTGCCACCGGGGAGCTGTTTTTT	CAISRGGLGATGELFF
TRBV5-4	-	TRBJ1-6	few	TGTGCCAGCAGGCCCGATAATTCACCCCTCCACTTT	CASRPDNSPLHF
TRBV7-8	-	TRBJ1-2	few	TGTGCCAGCAGCTCCCAATCAGGGCGCTATGGCTACACCTTC	CASSSQSGRYGYTF
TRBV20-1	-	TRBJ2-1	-	TGCAGTGCTAGGTGGACGGCTCACTCCAATGAGCAGTTCTTC	CSARWTAHSNEQFF
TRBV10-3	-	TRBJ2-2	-	TGTGCCATCAGGCCCATGGTAACCGGGGAGCTGTTTTTT	CAIRPMVTGELFF
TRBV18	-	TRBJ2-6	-	TGTGCCAGCTCACCAATCGGTTCGATCTCTGGGGCCAACGTCCTGACTTTC	CASSPIGSISGANVLTF
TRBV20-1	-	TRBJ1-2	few	TGCAGTGCAGGGGCGGGAAGGGATGGCTACACCTTC	CSAGAGRDGYTF